Reported below is one T cell receptor (beta chain). Its antigen is currently unknown. The junction differs from germline at one of its ends, possibly a read error. From blood CD8+ and CD4+ T cells, TCR beta sequences were generated. This specimen belongs to a study of CD8 T cells in Susac syndrome. Findings and caveats of the study: As acknowledged by the study, its TCR sequencing and HLA analysis included a relatively small number of individuals.

The RNA, about 0.45 to 1 ug, was put through reverse transcription using random hexamers. Multiplex PCR with immunoSEQ amplified the TCR beta CDR3 across 54 Vbeta and 13 Jbeta. MiXCR, applied by TCRdb to the immunoSEQ multiplex PCR reads, yields one record per CDR3 protein. The repertoire consists of around 190,000 distinct CDR3 sequences, with around 93% occurring once and the leading ten covering roughly 0.096%. CDR3 length: 14 amino acids. CDR1 and CDR2 (germline): LNHDA, SQIVND (reference sequence). The receptor comes from a human donor in good health. The sequencing input was CD4+ T cells from PBMCs. The rearrangement uses TRBV19 and TRBJ2-5; D is perhaps TRBD1 (6 bases). CDR3 protein: CASSIEASGEIQYF. The CDR3 DNA is TGTGCCAGTAGTATAGAGGCGTCAGGGGAGATCCAGTACTTC.